This is a list of T cell receptor beta chains from one sample in a study of T-cell memory formation after mild COVID-19. TCRdb recomputed calls from the 5' RACE reads with MiXCR, one row per CDR3 protein. The table records roughly 150,000 distinct CDR3 sequences, 13% of them present only once. What was sequenced was PBMCs or a T cell subset sorted from them (not recorded which). These receptors all come from a young man who had mild COVID-19 (a few samples of this study predate the infection). Cell type and time point are not known. Each CDR3 is given with its conserved first and last residue. A D gene is named only where the DNA matches it firmly. Clone sizes are given selectively: once, few, many, or a class where the clone is expanded.

length: 14; V: TRBV7-3; size: few; J: TRBJ2-3; D: NA; DNA: TGTGCCAGCAGCGCTACGGCTAGGGCAGATACGCAGTATTTT; CDR3: CASSATARADTQYF
length: 13; V: TRBV27; size: few; J: TRBJ2-3; D: NA; DNA: TGTGCCAGCAGATTGACAGGCACAGATACGCAGTATTTT; CDR3: CASRLTGTDTQYF
length: 13; V: TRBV7-8; size: NA; J: TRBJ2-1; D: NA; DNA: TGTGCCAGCATCTACGACAGGTACAATGAGCAGTTCTTC; CDR3: CASIYDRYNEQFF
length: 13; V: TRBV5-6; size: many; J: TRBJ1-1; D: NA; DNA: TGTGCCAGCAGCTCCATTCCCGGCGCTGAAGCTTTCTTT; CDR3: CASSSIPGAEAFF
length: 15; V: TRBV5-1; size: many; J: TRBJ1-1; D: TRBD1; DNA: TGCGCCAGCAGCTTGGCGGGACAGGGGAACACTGAAGCTTTCTTT; CDR3: CASSLAGQGNTEAFF
length: 14; V: TRBV5-1; size: few; J: TRBJ2-5; D: NA; DNA: TGCGCCAGCAGCTTGGGCAACGGACAAGAGACCCAGTACTTC; CDR3: CASSLGNGQETQYF
length: 14; V: TRBV2; size: NA; J: TRBJ2-7; D: NA; DNA: TGTGCCAGCAGTGAAGACTTTCAAGCCTACGAGCAGTACTTC; CDR3: CASSEDFQAYEQYF
length: 16; V: TRBV7-2; size: many; J: TRBJ2-2; D: TRBD1; DNA: TGTGCCAGCAGCCAACGGACAGGGGGCTCTTTCGGGGAGCTGTTTTTT; CDR3: CASSQRTGGSFGELFF
length: 15; V: TRBV12-3/TRBV12-4; size: many; J: TRBJ1-6; D: TRBD1; DNA: TGTGCCAGCAGTGGACCGGGACAGGGGGCCTCACCCCTCCACTTT; CDR3: CASSGPGQGASPLHF
length: 13; V: TRBV7-2; size: NA; J: TRBJ1-1; D: TRBD1; DNA: TGTGCCAGCAGCACTCGGACAGGGGTTGAAGCTTTCTTT; CDR3: CASSTRTGVEAFF
length: 15; V: TRBV23-1; size: few; J: TRBJ2-1; D: NA; DNA: TGCGCCAGCAGTCAAGACGATGGGGGGGCTGGCGAGCAGTTCTTC; CDR3: CASSQDDGGAGEQFF
length: 15; V: TRBV5-5; size: few; J: TRBJ2-3; D: TRBD1; DNA: TGTGCCAGCACCCTGACAGGGTCATCCACTGATACGCAGTATTTT; CDR3: CASTLTGSSTDTQYF
length: 15; V: TRBV15; size: few; J: TRBJ1-4; D: NA; DNA: TGTGCCACCAGCAGAGTAAGGGGGGCGGGCGAAAAACTGTTTTTT; CDR3: CATSRVRGAGEKLFF
length: 13; V: TRBV5-1; size: few; J: TRBJ2-2; D: NA; DNA: TGCGCCAGCAAGCCCCAGAACACCGGGGAGCTGTTTTTT; CDR3: CASKPQNTGELFF
length: 13; V: TRBV20-1; size: few; J: TRBJ2-5; D: NA; DNA: TGCAGTGTATTTGGAGAGGGGGTTGAGACCCAGTACTTC; CDR3: CSVFGEGVETQYF
length: 15; V: TRBV4-2; size: once; J: TRBJ2-5; D: NA; DNA: TGTGCCAGCAGCCCGCGGTCGGTGGGGGCGGGCGACCAGTACTTC; CDR3: CASSPRSVGAGDQYF
length: 15; V: TRBV4-3; size: few; J: TRBJ2-7; D: TRBD1; DNA: TGCGCCAGCAGCCGCTCCGGGACAGGGCCCTACGAGCAGTACTTC; CDR3: CASSRSGTGPYEQYF
length: 13; V: TRBV2; size: NA; J: TRBJ2-5; D: NA; DNA: TGTGCCAGCAGTTCTAGGGGGGAGAAGACCCAGTACTTC; CDR3: CASSSRGEKTQYF
length: 14; V: TRBV28; size: NA; J: TRBJ1-1; D: NA; DNA: TGTGCCAGCACCTCCGGAGGGGCGACCTCTGAAGCTTTCTTT; CDR3: CASTSGGATSEAFF
length: 15; V: TRBV4-2; size: few; J: TRBJ1-2; D: NA; DNA: TGTGCCAGCAGCCTTGGTCCGGGGGAGGCCTATGGCTACACCTTC; CDR3: CASSLGPGEAYGYTF
length: 15; V: TRBV4-3; size: NA; J: TRBJ2-3; D: NA; DNA: TGCGCCAGCAGCCAAACTCGGGCTAGCACAGATACGCAGTATTTT; CDR3: CASSQTRASTDTQYF
length: 14; V: TRBV7-2; size: NA; J: TRBJ2-5; D: TRBD2; DNA: TGTGCCAGCAGCGTGGGTACCCGCGGGGGTAGCCAGTACTTC; CDR3: CASSVGTRGGSQYF
length: 15; V: TRBV6-1; size: few; J: TRBJ1-3; D: NA; DNA: TGTGCCAGCACTCGGGACCGAGACTCTGGAAACACCATATATTTT; CDR3: CASTRDRDSGNTIYF
length: 13; V: TRBV7-2; size: few; J: TRBJ2-1; D: TRBD1; DNA: TGTGCCAGCAGCTTTGTCCAGGGGGCTGAGCAGTTCTTC; CDR3: CASSFVQGAEQFF
length: 20; V: TRBV7-2; size: few; J: TRBJ1-1; D: TRBD1; DNA: TGTGCCAGCAGCTTAAGGGACAGGGCCGAACTAGCACCCATGAACACTGAAGCTTTCTTT; CDR3: CASSLRDRAELAPMNTEAFF
length: 15; V: TRBV7-2; size: NA; J: TRBJ1-6; D: NA; DNA: TGTGCCAGCAGCTTAGCCAGCCCGGCCGGTTCACCCCTCCACTTT; CDR3: CASSLASPAGSPLHF